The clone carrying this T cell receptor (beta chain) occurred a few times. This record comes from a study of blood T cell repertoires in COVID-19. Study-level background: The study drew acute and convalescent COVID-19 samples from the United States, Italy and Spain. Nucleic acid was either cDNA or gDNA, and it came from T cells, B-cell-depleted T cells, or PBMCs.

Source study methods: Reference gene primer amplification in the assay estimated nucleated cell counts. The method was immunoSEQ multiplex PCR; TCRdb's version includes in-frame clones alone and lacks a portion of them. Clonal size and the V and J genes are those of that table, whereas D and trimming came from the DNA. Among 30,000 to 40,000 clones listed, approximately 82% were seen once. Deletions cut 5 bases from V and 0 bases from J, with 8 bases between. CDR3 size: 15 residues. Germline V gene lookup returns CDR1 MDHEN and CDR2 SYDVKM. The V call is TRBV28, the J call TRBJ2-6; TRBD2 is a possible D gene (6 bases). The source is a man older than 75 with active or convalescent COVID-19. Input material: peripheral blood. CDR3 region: CASSGGASGANVLTF. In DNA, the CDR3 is TGTGCCAGCAGTGGAGGGGCCTCTGGGGCCAACGTCCTGACTTTC.